These T cell receptor beta chains were read from a single sample in a study of blood T cells in healthy people across ages. TCRdb reanalysed the 5' RACE reads using MiXCR and keeps one entry per CDR3 protein. The sample contains around 1.5 million distinct CDR3 sequences, roughly 32% of which appear only once. The sequenced material came from blood. These receptors were collected from a woman in her 30s in good health. The CDR3 runs from the conserved cysteine through the conserved F or W. A D gene is named only where the DNA matches it firmly. Rows give clone size only sometimes, using once, few, many, or a class for an expanded clone.

d_gene	abundance	v_gene	j_gene	CDR3aa	CDR3nt
NA	few	TRBV6-1	TRBJ2-7	CASSEATRGTYEQYF	TGTGCCAGCAGTGAAGCGACCCGCGGGACGTACGAGCAGTACTTC
NA	NA	TRBV3-1	TRBJ2-4	CASSQDRNRNIQYF	TGTGCCAGCAGCCAGGATAGGAATCGAAACATTCAGTACTTC
NA	NA	TRBV7-6	TRBJ2-1	CASSPPGARYNEQFF	TGTGCCAGCAGCCCCCCGGGGGCCAGATACAATGAGCAGTTCTTC
NA	few	TRBV6-2/TRBV6-3	TRBJ2-1	CASSVRKKPYNEQFF	TGTGCCAGCAGCGTACGCAAGAAGCCTTACAATGAGCAGTTCTTC
TRBD2	NA	TRBV6-5	TRBJ2-3	CASSSRGSGGQPDTQYF	TGTGCCAGCAGTTCGCGAGGGAGCGGGGGACAACCGGATACGCAGTATTTT
TRBD2	NA	TRBV6-2/TRBV6-3	TRBJ2-1	CASSYPGLAGLGGEQFF	TGTGCCAGCAGTTACCCCGGACTAGCGGGGTTGGGGGGTGAGCAGTTCTTC
NA	NA	TRBV7-9	TRBJ2-1	CASSARDGFFEQFF	TGTGCCAGCAGCGCCCGCGACGGGTTCTTTGAGCAGTTCTTC
NA	NA	TRBV15	TRBJ2-6	CATSRVAVTGASVLTF	TGTGCCACCAGCAGAGTGGCGGTCACCGGGGCCAGCGTCCTGACTTTC
TRBD1	NA	TRBV7-8	TRBJ2-5	CASSSPWTGGEVGETQYF	TGTGCCAGCAGCTCCCCTTGGACAGGGGGCGAGGTGGGAGAGACCCAGTACTTC
TRBD1	NA	TRBV20-1	TRBJ1-2	CSAWDRGYGYTF	TGCAGTGCTTGGGACAGGGGCTATGGCTACACCTTC
TRBD1	few	TRBV12-3/TRBV12-4	TRBJ1-2	CASRQPGQGYGYTF	TGTGCCAGCAGGCAACCGGGACAGGGGTACGGCTACACCTTC
NA	NA	TRBV2	TRBJ1-5	CASKGVSNQPQHF	TGTGCCAGCAAGGGGGTTAGCAATCAGCCCCAGCATTTT
NA	NA	TRBV10-2	TRBJ1-2	CASSESLTAYGYTF	TGCGCCAGCAGTGAGTCTCTGACTGCCTATGGCTACACCTTC
NA	few	TRBV6-4	TRBJ2-5	CASSVQAGETQYF	TGTGCCAGCAGTGTCCAGGCGGGTGAGACCCAGTACTTC
TRBD1	NA	TRBV29-1	TRBJ1-1	CNVEETGTGLAFF	TGTAACGTCGAAGAGACAGGGACAGGTTTAGCTTTCTTT
NA	few	TRBV5-1	TRBJ1-1	CASSLDEWGIEAFF	TGCGCCAGCAGCCTCGATGAATGGGGAATTGAAGCTTTCTTT
NA	NA	TRBV5-1	TRBJ2-4	CASSLAQGGPKNIQYF	TGCGCCAGCAGCTTGGCCCAGGGTGGCCCCAAAAACATTCAGTACTTC
TRBD2	once	TRBV28	TRBJ2-3	CASNGLAASTDTQYF	TGTGCCAGCAACGGACTAGCCGCTAGCACAGATACGCAGTATTTT
NA	few	TRBV4-1	TRBJ1-1	CASSQGRALKLSTEAFF	TGCGCCAGCAGCCAAGGCAGGGCTCTTAAGCTTAGCACTGAAGCTTTCTTT
NA	NA	TRBV29-1	TRBJ1-1	CSVGRGGHTEAFF	TGCAGCGTTGGGCGGGGAGGGCACACTGAAGCTTTCTTT
NA	NA	TRBV7-9	TRBJ2-5	CASSPPGKAQGETQYF	TGTGCCAGCAGCCCCCCGGGGAAGGCCCAAGGAGAGACCCAGTACTTC
NA	few	TRBV14	TRBJ1-6	CASSQGIHSPLHF	TGTGCCAGCAGCCAAGGTATCCATTCACCCCTCCACTTT
TRBD1	many	TRBV5-1	TRBJ2-7	CASSPRQGTTYEQYF	TGCGCCAGCAGCCCCAGACAGGGGACCACCTACGAGCAGTACTTC
TRBD2	NA	TRBV7-2	TRBJ2-7	CASSPLPGGSYEQYF	TGTGCCAGCAGCCCCCTGCCGGGGGGGTCCTACGAGCAGTACTTC